The 5 T cell receptor beta chains presented below share a single source sample, sequenced in a study of neoadjuvant anti-PD-1 for oral cavity cancer. Sequencing was performed with immunoSEQ multiplex PCR; in TCRdb, only in-frame clones are kept and a portion is missing. The table lists 55,000 to 75,000 clones, more than 60% of them singletons, with around 2.6% in the top ten. This specimen was PBMCs, taken before nivolumab (anti-PD-1) treatment. Receptors originate from a person aged 35-80 years with oral cavity squamous cell carcinoma.

Ten or more counts support this clone. This chain connects TRBV6-1 to TRBJ2-7; possible D gene TRBD2, 5 bases. Germline V gene data show CDR1 as MNHNS and CDR2 as SASEGT. The CDR3 has 14 amino acids. Trimming pared 1 base from V and 6 bases from J, leaving 13 bases between. The CDR3 spells CASSEGEEAAEQYF. As DNA, the CDR3 is TGTGCCAGCAGTGAAGGTGAGGAGGCAGCCGAGCAGTACTTC.

The chain recombines TRBV5-1 with TRBJ2-6; 7 positions match TRBD1. The CDR3 totals 15 residues. Trimming removed 4 bases from V and 5 bases from J; junction bases left unmatched: 6. Germline V CDR1 and CDR2: SGHRS, YFSETQ. The CDR3 nucleotides are TGCGCCAGCAGCCTGGGGGACAGAAGGGCCAACGTCCTGACTTTC. Translated, it gives CASSLGDRRANVLTF.

This chain joins TRBV4-1 and TRBJ1-6; D unclear. CDR1 is MGHRA and CDR2 is YSYEKL in the germline V gene. The germline V and J ends were trimmed by 0 bases and 0 bases, with 12 bases remaining between them. This CDR3 is built from 18 residues. Here the CDR3 reads CASSQDIPLSSYNSPLHF. DNA for the CDR3: TGCGCCAGCAGCCAAGACATACCCCTGAGCTCCTATAATTCACCCCTCCACTTT.

CDR3 in amino acids: CASSIRMRGSMGTPYEQYF. CDR3 coding DNA: TGTGCCAGTAGTATCCGCATGAGGGGGAGTATGGGAACCCCCTACGAGCAGTACTTC. This chain links TRBV19 with TRBJ2-7, with D tentatively TRBD1 (6 bases). Deletions cut 3 bases from V and 2 bases from J, with 26 bases between. Germline assignment: CDR1 LNHDA and CDR2 SQIVND (reference sequence). The CDR3 length is 19 residues. The full variable domain, its missing parts supplied by reference TRBV19 and TRBJ2-7, is DGGITQSPKYLFRKEGQNVTLSCEQNLNHDAMYWYRQDPGQGLRLIYYSQIVNDFQKGDIAEGYSVSREKKESFPLTVTSAQKNPTAFYLCASSIRMRGSMGTPYEQYFGPGTRLTVT.

V and J are TRBV5-6 and TRBJ1-5; a possible D gene is TRBD1 (5 bases). The length of the CDR3 is 14 residues. Germline CDR1 is SGHDT and CDR2 is YYEEEE. The V end was cut by 3 bases, the J end by 7 bases, with 14 bases between. CDR3 sequence: CASSSLDSGQPQHF. As DNA, the CDR3 is TGTGCCAGCAGCTCCCTGGACTCAGGGCAGCCCCAGCATTTT.